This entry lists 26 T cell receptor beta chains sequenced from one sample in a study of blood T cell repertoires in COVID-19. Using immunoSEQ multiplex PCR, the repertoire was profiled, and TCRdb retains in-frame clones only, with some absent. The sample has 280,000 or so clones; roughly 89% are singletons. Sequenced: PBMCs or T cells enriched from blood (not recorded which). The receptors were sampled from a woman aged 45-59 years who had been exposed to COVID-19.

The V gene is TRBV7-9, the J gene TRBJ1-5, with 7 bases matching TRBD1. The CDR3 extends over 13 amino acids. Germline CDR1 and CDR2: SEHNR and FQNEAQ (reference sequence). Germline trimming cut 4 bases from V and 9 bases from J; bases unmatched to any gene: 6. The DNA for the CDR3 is TGTGCCAGCAGCTCCCGGGACAGTGCGCCCCAGCATTTT. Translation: CASSSRDSAPQHF.

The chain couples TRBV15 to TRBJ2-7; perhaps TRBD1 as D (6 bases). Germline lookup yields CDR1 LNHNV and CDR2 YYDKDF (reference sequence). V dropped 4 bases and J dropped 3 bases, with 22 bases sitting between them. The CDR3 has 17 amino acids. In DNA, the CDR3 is TGTGCCACCAGCACCACCCCGATGGGGGACACCGGCTACGAGCAGTACTTC. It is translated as CATSTTPMGDTGYEQYF.

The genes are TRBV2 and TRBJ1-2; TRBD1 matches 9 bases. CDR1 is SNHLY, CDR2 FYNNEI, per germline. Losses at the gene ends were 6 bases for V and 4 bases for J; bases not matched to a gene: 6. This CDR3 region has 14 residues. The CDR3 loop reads CASRWTGEGYGYTF. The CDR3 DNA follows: TGTGCCAGCAGGTGGACAGGGGAAGGCTATGGCTACACCTTC. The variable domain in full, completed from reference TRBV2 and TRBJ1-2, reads EPEVTQTPSHQVTQMGQEVILRCVPISNHLYFYWYRQILGQKVEFLVSFYNNEISEKSEIFDDQFSVERPDGSNFTLKIRSTKLEDSAMYFCASRWTGEGYGYTFGSGTRLTVV.

The CDR3 bases are TGTGCCAGCAGCTTAGGACAGGCCACCAGGGGCAATCAGCCCCAGCATTTT. Its protein is CASSLGQATRGNQPQHF. The chain is built from TRBV5-5 and TRBJ1-5, with TRBD1 matching over 7 bases. The V and J ends lost 2 bases and 2 bases, in that order; junction bases with no gene match: 10. The CDR3 has 17 amino acids. The germline V gene encodes CDR1 SGHKS and CDR2 YYEKEE (reference sequence).

CDR3: CASSATSGTWKTQYF. The CDR3 bases are TGTGCCAGCAGCGCCACTTCCGGGACTTGGAAGACCCAGTACTTC. The rearrangement uses TRBV11-2 and TRBJ2-5; D perhaps matches TRBD2 (6 bases). CDR3 size: 15 residues. CDR1 SGHAT and CDR2 FQNNGV come from the germline V gene. The ends were cut back, 5 bases at V and 6 bases at J, with 19 bases in the middle. The variable domain in full, with the rest retrieved from reference TRBV11-2 and TRBJ2-5, is EAGVAQSPRYKIIEKRQSVAFWCNPISGHATLYWYQQILGQGPKLLIQFQNNGVVDDSQLPKDRFSAERLKGVDSTLKIQPAKLEDSAVYLCASSATSGTWKTQYFGPGTRLLVL.

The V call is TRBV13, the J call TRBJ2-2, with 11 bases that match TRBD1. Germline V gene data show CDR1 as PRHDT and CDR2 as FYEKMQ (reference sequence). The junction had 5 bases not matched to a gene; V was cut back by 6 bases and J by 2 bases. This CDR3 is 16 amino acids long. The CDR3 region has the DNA TGTGCCAGCAGACATGGACAGGGGGCTAACACCGGGGAGCTGTTTTTT. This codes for CASRHGQGANTGELFF.

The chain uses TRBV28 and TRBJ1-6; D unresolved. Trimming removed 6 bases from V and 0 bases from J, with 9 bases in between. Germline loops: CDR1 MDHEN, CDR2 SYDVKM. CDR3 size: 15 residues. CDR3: CASSAPGSYNSPLHF. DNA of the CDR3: TGTGCCAGCAGCGCACCGGGCTCCTATAATTCACCCCTCCACTTT.

The CDR3 loop reads CASRTSGTGHNEKLFF. DNA for the CDR3: TGTGCCAGTAGAACCTCCGGGACAGGGCATAATGAAAAACTGTTTTTT. This chain connects TRBV19 to TRBJ1-4; 9 bases agree with TRBD1. CDR3 length: 16 amino acids. Germline assignment: CDR1 LNHDA and CDR2 SQIVND (reference sequence). V lost 6 bases to trimming and J lost 4 bases; unmatched junction nucleotides: 9.

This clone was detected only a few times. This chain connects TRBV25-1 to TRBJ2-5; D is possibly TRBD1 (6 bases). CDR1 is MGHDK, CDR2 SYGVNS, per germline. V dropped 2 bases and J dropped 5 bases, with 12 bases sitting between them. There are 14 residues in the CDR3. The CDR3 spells CASSEGWGPETQYF. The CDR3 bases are TGTGCCAGCAGTGAAGGATGGGGGCCGGAGACCCAGTACTTC. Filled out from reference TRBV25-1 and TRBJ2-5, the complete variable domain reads EADIYQTPRYLVIGTGKKITLECSQTMGHDKMYWYQQDPGMELHLIHYSYGVNSTEKGDLSSESTVSRIRTEHFPLTLESARPSHTSQYLCASSEGWGPETQYFGPGTRLLVL.

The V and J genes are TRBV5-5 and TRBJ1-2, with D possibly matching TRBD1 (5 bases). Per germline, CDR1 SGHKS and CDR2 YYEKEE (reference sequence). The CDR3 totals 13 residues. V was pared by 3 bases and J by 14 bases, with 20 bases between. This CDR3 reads CASSSGGTRVKTF. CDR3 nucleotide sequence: TGTGCCAGCAGCTCAGGAGGGACCCGGGTGAAGACCTTC.

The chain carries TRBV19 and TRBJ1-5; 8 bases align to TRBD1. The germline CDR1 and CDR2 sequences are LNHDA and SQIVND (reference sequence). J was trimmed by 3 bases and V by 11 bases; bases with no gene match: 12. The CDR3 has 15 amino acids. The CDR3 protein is CAAAHRGAYNQPQHF. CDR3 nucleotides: TGTGCCGCTGCCCACAGGGGGGCGTACAATCAGCCCCAGCATTTT.

DNA of the CDR3: TGTGCCAGCAGATCTGGCCGGGACGAGCAGTACTTC. Its protein is CASRSGRDEQYF. The V and J genes are TRBV7-9 and TRBJ2-7; D unclear. This CDR3 spans 12 amino acids. The V gene's germline CDR1 is SEHNR and CDR2 FQNEAQ (reference sequence). Trimming took off 6 bases at V and 5 bases at J, with 11 bases between the two ends.

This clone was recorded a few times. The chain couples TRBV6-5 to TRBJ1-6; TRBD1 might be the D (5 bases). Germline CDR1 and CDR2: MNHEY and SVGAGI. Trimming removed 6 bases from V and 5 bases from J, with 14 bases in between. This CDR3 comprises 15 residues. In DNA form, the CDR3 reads TGTGCCAGCAGGGGCCCAGGGTCGGATAATTCACCCCTCCACTTT. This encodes CASRGPGSDNSPLHF.

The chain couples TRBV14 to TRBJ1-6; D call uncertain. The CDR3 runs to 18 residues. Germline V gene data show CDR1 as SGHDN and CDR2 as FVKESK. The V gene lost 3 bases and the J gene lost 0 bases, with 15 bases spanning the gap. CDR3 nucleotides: TGTGCCAGCAGCCACCGCGCCTCGGGGAGCTCCTATAATTCACCCCTCCACTTT. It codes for CASSHRASGSSYNSPLHF.

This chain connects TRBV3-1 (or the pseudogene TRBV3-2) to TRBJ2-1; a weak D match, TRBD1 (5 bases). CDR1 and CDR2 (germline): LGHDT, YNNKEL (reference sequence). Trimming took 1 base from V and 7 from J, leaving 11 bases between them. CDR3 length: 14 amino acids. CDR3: CASSQVSRGNEQFF. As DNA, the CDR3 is TGTGCCAGCAGCCAAGTAAGTAGGGGAAATGAGCAGTTCTTC.

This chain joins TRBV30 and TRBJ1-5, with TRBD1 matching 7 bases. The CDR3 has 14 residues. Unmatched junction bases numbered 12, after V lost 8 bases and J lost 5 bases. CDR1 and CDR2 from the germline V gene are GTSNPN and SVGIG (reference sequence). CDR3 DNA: TGTGCCGCAGGAAAGACAGGGATCCATCAGCCCCAGCATTTT. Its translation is CAAGKTGIHQPQHF.

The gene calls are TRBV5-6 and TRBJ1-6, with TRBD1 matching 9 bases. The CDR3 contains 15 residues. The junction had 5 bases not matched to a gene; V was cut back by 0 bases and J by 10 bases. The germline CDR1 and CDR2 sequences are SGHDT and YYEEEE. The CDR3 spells CASSLERQGGSPLHF. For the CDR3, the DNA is TGTGCCAGCAGCTTGGAGCGACAGGGGGGGTCACCCCTCCACTTT.

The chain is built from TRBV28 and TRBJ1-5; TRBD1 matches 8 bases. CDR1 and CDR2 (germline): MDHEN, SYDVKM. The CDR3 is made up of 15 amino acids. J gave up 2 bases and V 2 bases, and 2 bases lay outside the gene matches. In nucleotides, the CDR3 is TGTGCCAGCAGTTTACCAGGGGGCGGCAATCAGCCCCAGCATTTT. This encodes CASSLPGGGNQPQHF.

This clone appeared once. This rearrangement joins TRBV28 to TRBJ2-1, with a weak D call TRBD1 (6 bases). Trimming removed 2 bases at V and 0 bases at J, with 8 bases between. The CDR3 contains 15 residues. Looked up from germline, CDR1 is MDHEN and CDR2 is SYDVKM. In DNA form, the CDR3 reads TGTGCCAGCAGTTTACTGGACAGCTCCTACAATGAGCAGTTCTTC. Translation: CASSLLDSSYNEQFF. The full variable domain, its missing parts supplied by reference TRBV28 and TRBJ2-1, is DVKVTQSSRYLVKRTGEKVFLECVQDMDHENMFWYRQDPGLGLRLIYFSYDVKMKEKGDIPEGYSVSREKKERFSLILESASTNQTSMYLCASSLLDSSYNEQFFGPGTRLTVL.

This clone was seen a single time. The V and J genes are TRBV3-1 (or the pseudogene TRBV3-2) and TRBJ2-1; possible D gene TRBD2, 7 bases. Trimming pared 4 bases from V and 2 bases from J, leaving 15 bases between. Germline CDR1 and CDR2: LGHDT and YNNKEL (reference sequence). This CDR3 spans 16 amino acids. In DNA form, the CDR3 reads TGTGCCAGCAGCCCTCGGGGGGCCGAAGCCTACAATGAGCAGTTCTTC. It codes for CASSPRGAEAYNEQFF.

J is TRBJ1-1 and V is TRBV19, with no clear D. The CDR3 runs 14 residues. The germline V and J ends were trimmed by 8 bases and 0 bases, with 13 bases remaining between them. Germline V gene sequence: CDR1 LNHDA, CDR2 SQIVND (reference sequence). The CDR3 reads CASLSPLMNTEAFF. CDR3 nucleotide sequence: TGTGCCAGTCTATCTCCCCTGATGAACACTGAAGCTTTCTTT.

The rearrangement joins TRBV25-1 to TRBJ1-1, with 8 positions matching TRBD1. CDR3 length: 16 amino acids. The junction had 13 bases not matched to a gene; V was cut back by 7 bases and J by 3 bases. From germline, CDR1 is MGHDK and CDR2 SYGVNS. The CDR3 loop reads CASKVYFRGLDTEAFF. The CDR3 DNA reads TGTGCCAGCAAGGTATACTTCAGGGGGCTTGACACTGAAGCTTTCTTT.

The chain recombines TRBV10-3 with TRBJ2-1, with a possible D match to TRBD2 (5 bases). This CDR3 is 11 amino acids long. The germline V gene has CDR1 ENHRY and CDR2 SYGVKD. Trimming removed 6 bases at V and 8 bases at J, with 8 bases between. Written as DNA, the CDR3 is TGTGCCATCAGCGGAGGAGATGAGCAGTTCTTC. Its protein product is CAISGGDEQFF.

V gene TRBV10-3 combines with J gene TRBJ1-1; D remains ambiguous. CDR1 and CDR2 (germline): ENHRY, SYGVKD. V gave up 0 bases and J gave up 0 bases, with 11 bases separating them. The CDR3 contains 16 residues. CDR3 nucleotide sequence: TGTGCCATCAGTGAGTCAGGTCTCGGAGTGAACACTGAAGCTTTCTTT. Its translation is CAISESGLGVNTEAFF.

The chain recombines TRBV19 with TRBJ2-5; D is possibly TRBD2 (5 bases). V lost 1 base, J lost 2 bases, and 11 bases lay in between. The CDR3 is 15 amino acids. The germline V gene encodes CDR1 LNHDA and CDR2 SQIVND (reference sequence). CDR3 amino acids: CASSIASGVQETQYF. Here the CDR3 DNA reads TGTGCCAGTAGTATAGCTTCCGGGGTTCAAGAGACCCAGTACTTC.

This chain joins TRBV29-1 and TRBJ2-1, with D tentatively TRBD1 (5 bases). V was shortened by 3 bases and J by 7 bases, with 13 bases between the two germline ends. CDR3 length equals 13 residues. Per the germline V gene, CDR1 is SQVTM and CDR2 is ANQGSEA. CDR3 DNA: TGCAGCGTTGATCGACAGACGGTAAATGAGCAGTTCTTC. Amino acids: CSVDRQTVNEQFF.